This TCR beta chain was sequenced for a study of OX40 agonist ivuxolimab in advanced cancers. Overall study: The dose-escalation cohort was approximately 80% male, with a mean age of 60 years, ranging roughly 20 to 90. Whole-study findings and limits: At doses 0.1 to 3.0 mg/kg, CD4+ and CD8+ clones expanded.

Germline V gene data show CDR1 as MGHDK and CDR2 as SYGVNS. The CDR3 has 17 amino acids. V gave up 4 bases and J gave up 0 bases; unmatched junction bases: 7. Libraries were prepared by immunoSEQ multiplex PCR; TCRdb keeps only in-frame clonotypes and omits some of them. The profile shows around 77,000 clones, around 80% of them singletons. Turning to this clone: The antigen is unknown.

Patients were excluded for autoimmune disease history or systemic immunosuppression. This sequence joins TRBV25-1 and TRBJ1-3; 9 bases fit TRBD1. The sample here was CD4+ or CD8+ T cells sorted from blood, taken in a trial of the OX40 agonist ivuxolimab. The origin of this receptor is an adult with an advanced solid tumor such as melanoma, head and neck, liver or kidney cancer. The CDR3 DNA reads as TGTGCCAGCAGTGGACAAACAGGGGGCGCCTCTGGAAACACCATATATTTT. This translates into CASSGQTGGASGNTIYF.